The rows below give T cell receptor beta chains drawn from one sample of a study of blood T cell repertoires in COVID-19. TCRdb's table, derived via immunoSEQ multiplex PCR, lists solely in-frame clones and lacks some. This table has roughly 150,000 clones, 75% to 90% appearing once. The specimen was peripheral blood. These receptors all come from a woman aged 40 to 50 with acute or convalescent COVID-19. CDR3s include the opening cysteine and the closing phenylalanine or tryptophan. The D gene is left open where the match is weak. Only part of the rows carry a size: once, few, many, or a class if the clone is expanded.

d_gene,v_gene,j_gene,abundance,CDR3aa,CDR3nt
TRBD2,TRBV14,TRBJ2-3,-,CASSWTSGARNTQYF,TGTGCCAGCAGCTGGACTAGCGGGGCGCGTAATACGCAGTATTTT
-,TRBV29-1,TRBJ1-5,-,CSVSRGMDQPQHF,TGCAGCGTCTCCAGGGGAATGGATCAGCCCCAGCATTTT
-,TRBV11-2,TRBJ2-7,-,CASSLGLDYEQYF,TGTGCCAGCAGCTTAGGACTAGACTACGAGCAGTACTTC
TRBD2,TRBV19,TRBJ2-1,-,CASSRSPSSGGLNEQFF,TGTGCCAGTAGTAGATCCCCCAGTAGCGGGGGATTAAATGAGCAGTTCTTC
-,TRBV5-1,TRBJ1-6,-,CASSGTRKDSPLHF,TGCGCCAGCAGCGGGACAAGGAAGGATTCACCCCTCCACTTT
TRBD2,TRBV27,TRBJ2-3,once,CASSSTAGGRNTQYF,TGTGCCAGCAGTTCTACCGCGGGGGGCCGGAATACGCAGTATTTT
-,TRBV27,TRBJ1-2,-,CASRTNRDGYTF,TGTGCCAGCAGAACTAACAGGGATGGCTACACCTTC
-,TRBV20-1,TRBJ1-1,-,CSEMGRTEAFF,TGCAGTGAAATGGGGAGGACTGAAGCTTTCTTT
TRBD1,TRBV19,TRBJ1-1,-,CASLRTGWDTEAFF,TGTGCCAGCCTTCGGACAGGGTGGGACACTGAAGCTTTCTTT
TRBD1,TRBV19,TRBJ1-5,-,CASSIWDSSNQPQHF,TGTGCCAGTAGTATTTGGGACAGTAGCAATCAGCCCCAGCATTTT
-,TRBV28,TRBJ1-3,-,CASSLLTGGREGNTIYF,TGTGCCAGCAGTTTATTGACGGGAGGCAGGGAGGGAAACACCATATATTTT
-,TRBV15,TRBJ1-6,-,CATSRLDSPLHF,TGTGCCACCAGCAGACTCGATTCACCCCTCCACTTT
TRBD2,TRBV4-1,TRBJ2-7,-,CASSQEGLAGGPLGEQYF,TGCGCCAGCAGCCAAGAAGGACTAGCGGGGGGACCACTGGGGGAGCAGTACTTC
-,TRBV7-2,TRBJ2-2,-,CASKTPTGNFHTGELFF,TGTGCCAGCAAAACCCCAACAGGGAACTTTCACACCGGGGAGCTGTTTTTT
TRBD2,TRBV11-2,TRBJ2-1,-,CASSLAGLAGGNEQFF,TGTGCCAGCAGCCTCGCCGGACTAGCCGGTGGCAATGAGCAGTTCTTC
TRBD2,TRBV25-1,TRBJ2-5,-,CASTGGLEETQYF,TGTGCCAGCACGGGGGGACTAGAAGAGACCCAGTACTTC
TRBD1,TRBV7-2,TRBJ1-2,-,CASSPTRTGLNYGYTF,TGTGCCAGCAGCCCAACCCGGACAGGGCTCAACTATGGCTACACCTTC
TRBD1,TRBV3-1/TRBV3-2,TRBJ2-7,-,CASLGQGSHEQYF,TGTGCCAGCTTGGGACAGGGTTCTCACGAGCAGTACTTC
TRBD2,TRBV7-2,TRBJ2-5,few,CASSLQRTSGETQYF,TGTGCCAGCAGCTTACAAAGGACTAGCGGAGAGACCCAGTACTTC
-,TRBV4-2,TRBJ1-6,-,CASSQEVQVVSYNSPLHF,TGTGCCAGCAGCCAAGAGGTCCAGGTGGTCTCCTATAATTCACCCCTCCACTTT
-,TRBV4-1,TRBJ1-1,-,CASSQEAENTEAFF,TGCGCCAGCAGCCAAGAGGCAGAGAACACTGAAGCTTTCTTT
TRBD1,TRBV9,TRBJ1-2,-,CASSPWDSRNYGYTF,TGTGCCAGCAGCCCATGGGACAGCAGGAACTATGGCTACACCTTC
-,TRBV9,TRBJ2-2,-,CASSVAGETGELFF,TGTGCCAGCAGCGTAGCGGGAGAGACCGGGGAGCTGTTTTTT
TRBD1,TRBV6-4,TRBJ1-5,once,CASSLQGGSNQPQHF,TGTGCCAGCAGCCTACAGGGGGGGAGCAATCAGCCCCAGCATTTT
TRBD1,TRBV27,TRBJ1-2,few,CASSFGTGGNYGYTF,TGTGCCAGCAGTTTTGGTACAGGGGGTAACTATGGCTACACCTTC
TRBD2,TRBV18,TRBJ2-7,-,CASSPTSGSPDEQYF,TGTGCCAGCTCACCGACTAGCGGGAGTCCCGACGAGCAGTACTTC
TRBD2,TRBV7-2,TRBJ2-7,-,CASSSPLAGGVGEQYF,TGTGCCAGCAGCTCCCCTCTAGCGGGGGGTGTGGGGGAGCAGTACTTC
-,TRBV28,TRBJ2-5,-,CASSLFVRRARSGETQYF,TGTGCCAGCAGTTTATTTGTCCGGAGAGCAAGATCCGGGGAGACCCAGTACTTC
TRBD1,TRBV19,TRBJ2-7,-,CASSIDGTGYSYEQYF,TGTGCCAGTAGTATAGACGGGACAGGGTACTCCTACGAGCAGTACTTC
TRBD1,TRBV2,TRBJ2-5,-,CASSGRTGEETQYF,TGTGCCAGCAGTGGGCGGACAGGGGAAGAGACCCAGTACTTC
-,TRBV9,TRBJ2-2,few,CASSPSEGELFF,TGTGCCAGCAGCCCCTCGGAGGGGGAGCTGTTTTTT
TRBD1,TRBV9,TRBJ2-7,-,CASSAYGTGGFYEQYF,TGTGCCAGCAGCGCATACGGGACAGGGGGCTTCTACGAGCAGTACTTC
-,TRBV10-3,TRBJ1-1,-,CAIGPEGTAFF,TGTGCCATAGGGCCGGAGGGAACGGCTTTCTTT
TRBD1,TRBV6-5,TRBJ1-2,-,CASSYTGTGYGYTF,TGTGCCAGCAGTTATACCGGGACAGGCTATGGCTACACCTTC
-,TRBV28,TRBJ1-1,-,CASSFSQTPGTEAFF,TGTGCCAGCAGTTTCTCGCAAACCCCCGGGACAGAAGCTTTCTTT
TRBD1,TRBV24-1,TRBJ2-1,-,CATSGVGQNSYNEQFF,TGTGCCACCAGTGGTGTGGGACAGAACTCCTACAATGAGCAGTTCTTC
-,TRBV7-9,TRBJ1-5,-,CASSLGQGSNQPQHF,TGTGCCAGCAGCTTAGGTCAGGGGAGCAATCAGCCCCAGCATTTT
TRBD1,TRBV19,TRBJ1-2,-,CASSTPDRFAGYTF,TGTGCCAGTAGTACCCCGGACAGGTTCGCTGGCTACACCTTC
-,TRBV30,TRBJ1-5,-,CAWSPLQGIGNQPQHF,TGTGCCTGGAGTCCCTTGCAGGGTATCGGCAATCAGCCCCAGCATTTT
-,TRBV5-4,TRBJ1-5,once,CASSYLRQPPTQPQHF,TGTGCCAGCAGCTATTTACGACAGCCCCCAACCCAGCCCCAGCATTTT
-,TRBV29-1,TRBJ2-1,-,CSVEAMAGVLDEQFF,TGCAGCGTTGAAGCGATGGCAGGGGTTCTCGATGAGCAGTTCTTC
TRBD2,TRBV2,TRBJ2-1,-,CASNGGEQFF,TGTGCCAGCAACGGGGGGGAGCAGTTCTTC
-,TRBV6-5,TRBJ1-4,-,CASTNGEKLFF,TGTGCCAGCACTAACGGGGAAAAACTGTTTTTT
-,TRBV19,TRBJ1-5,-,CASSMAPSGNQPQHF,TGTGCCAGTAGTATGGCACCTTCGGGGAATCAGCCCCAGCATTTT
TRBD2,TRBV6-5,TRBJ2-1,-,CASSYSASGGYNEQFF,TGTGCCAGCAGTTATTCGGCTAGCGGGGGCTACAATGAGCAGTTCTTC
TRBD1,TRBV14,TRBJ1-6,few,CASSRDRGNSPLHF,TGTGCCAGCAGCCGGGACAGAGGAAATTCACCCCTCCACTTT
TRBD1,TRBV7-6,TRBJ2-2,few,CASSFGTGVTGELFF,TGTGCCAGCAGCTTTGGGACAGGGGTAACCGGGGAGCTGTTTTTT
-,TRBV30,TRBJ2-5,once,CAWKAGPGETQYF,TGTGCCTGGAAGGCGGGCCCTGGGGAGACCCAGTACTTC
TRBD2,TRBV11-2,TRBJ2-1,-,CASSHGRAGYEQFF,TGTGCCAGCAGCCATGGGAGGGCTGGGTATGAGCAGTTCTTC
-,TRBV9,TRBJ1-5,-,CASSVVGEGSNQPQHF,TGTGCCAGCAGCGTAGTGGGGGAGGGGAGCAATCAGCCCCAGCATTTT
-,TRBV9,TRBJ1-1,-,CASSPFARLNTEAFF,TGTGCCAGCAGCCCGTTCGCCAGGCTGAACACTGAAGCTTTCTTT
TRBD1,TRBV19,TRBJ1-5,-,CASSTDREDQPQHF,TGTGCCAGTAGTACGGACAGGGAAGATCAGCCCCAGCATTTT
-,TRBV4-1,TRBJ1-4,-,CASSQEVPNEKLFF,TGCGCCAGCAGCCAGGAGGTACCCAATGAAAAACTGTTTTTT
-,TRBV5-8,TRBJ1-1,-,CASSLGWANTEAFF,TGTGCCAGCAGCTTGGGGTGGGCGAACACTGAAGCTTTCTTT
-,TRBV29-1,TRBJ2-7,once,CSVDRGSHEQYF,TGCAGCGTTGATCGGGGGTCCCACGAGCAGTACTTC
-,TRBV5-8,TRBJ2-1,-,CASSLGGNSYNEQFF,TGTGCCAGCAGCTTGGGCGGTAACTCCTACAATGAGCAGTTCTTC
TRBD2,TRBV5-8,TRBJ2-3,-,CASSLTSGASTDTQYF,TGTGCCAGCAGCTTGACTAGCGGGGCTAGCACAGATACGCAGTATTTT